This paragraph covers one TCR beta chain sequence. The repertoire was sequenced with immunoSEQ multiplex PCR; TCRdb's copy has only in-frame clones and lacks some. The data contain some 130,000 clones, around nine tenths of them singletons. The sample comes from a study of control samples from healthy donors and cancer patients. The sequencing input was blood. This receptor was identified in a man aged 18 to 30 in good health.

CDR3 loop: CASEQGGETQYF. The CDR3 nucleotides are TGTGCCAGCGAGCAGGGGGGGGAGACCCAGTACTTC. This chain connects TRBV11-3 to TRBJ2-5, with D possibly called TRBD1 or TRBD2 (7 bases each). Germline V gene sequence: CDR1 SGHNT, CDR2 YENEEA. V lost 8 bases to trimming and J lost 5 bases, with 12 bases between them. The CDR3 contains 12 residues.